Reported below is one TCR beta chain. From germline, CDR1 is SGHTA and CDR2 FQGNSA. CDR3 length equals 16 residues. After removal of 4 bases from V and 2 bases from J, the junction contained 6 bases not matched to a gene. This specimen comes from a study of blood T cell repertoires in COVID-19. Overall study: Collection of acute and convalescent COVID-19 samples took place in the United States, Italy and Spain.

TCRdb's copy holds only in-frame clones and misses some; the assay was immunoSEQ multiplex PCR. This table holds about 69,000 clones, around three quarters found once. Sequenced input: peripheral blood. This clonotype was obtained from a man between 60 and 75 years old with acute or convalescent COVID-19. The V gene is TRBV7-2, the J gene TRBJ1-4; the match to TRBD1 covers 8 bases. The CDR3 region is CASSWNPGGTNEKLFF. CDR3 DNA sequence: TGTGCCAGCAGCTGGAACCCAGGGGGCACTAATGAAAAACTGTTTTTT. The whole variable domain, filled in from reference TRBV7-2 and TRBJ1-4, reads GAGVSQSPSNKVTEKGKDVELRCDPISGHTALYWYRQSLGQGLEFLIYFQGNSAPDKSGLPSDRFSAERTGGSVSTLTIQRTQQEDSAVYLCASSWNPGGTNEKLFFGSGTQLSVL.